These 20 T cell receptor beta chains were sequenced from one sample in a study of blood T cell repertoires in COVID-19. The protocol was immunoSEQ multiplex PCR, while the TCRdb copy is restricted to in-frame clones and leaves out a portion. The sample has some 210,000 clones; more than 70% are singletons. Sequencing was carried out using PBMCs or T cells enriched from blood (not recorded which). These receptors came from a man younger than 45 with acute COVID-19.

The V call is TRBV18, the J call TRBJ1-5; possibly TRBD1 for D (5 bases). Germline-derived CDR1 and CDR2 are KGHSH and LQKENI. V dropped 5 bases and J dropped 1 base, with 9 bases sitting between them. The CDR3 runs to 14 residues. The CDR3 region is CASSGAVSNQPQHF. CDR3 bases: TGTGCCAGCTCAGGGGCGGTAAGCAATCAGCCCCAGCATTTT.

The chain links TRBV2 to TRBJ1-2, with D tentatively TRBD1 (6 bases). V gave up 8 bases and J gave up 6 bases, with 22 bases separating them. The CDR3 is 15 amino acids. Per germline, CDR1 SNHLY and CDR2 FYNNEI. The CDR3 DNA is TGTGCCAGCCATGTCGGCGCCACAGGGAATCATGGCTACACCTTC. It translates to CASHVGATGNHGYTF.

V is TRBV7-2 and J is TRBJ2-2, with D perhaps matching TRBD2 (5 bases). Germline assignment: CDR1 SGHTA and CDR2 FQGNSA. Between the trimmed V and J ends, which lost 4 bases and 8 bases, there was a span of 14 bases. CDR3 size: 14 residues. CDR3 nucleotide sequence: TGTGCCAGCAGCTCGTTCGCGGGTACGGGGGAGCTGTTTTTT. It translates to CASSSFAGTGELFF.

This chain connects TRBV27 to TRBJ2-5; TRBD1 might be the D (5 bases). Germline assignment: CDR1 MNHEY and CDR2 SMNVEV (reference sequence). The length of the CDR3 is 11 residues. The V and J ends lost 9 bases and 1 base respectively, with 6 bases between them. The CDR3, as DNA: TGTGCCAGTCAGGGCCAAGAGACCCAGTACTTC. As protein: CASQGQETQYF.

This rearrangement joins TRBV29-1 to TRBJ2-2, with D perhaps TRBD1 (6 bases). The germline V gene has CDR1 SQVTM and CDR2 ANQGSEA. Trimming took 2 bases from V and 5 from J, leaving 12 bases between them. CDR3 length equals 14 residues. CDR3 loop: CSVERGSGTGELFF. The CDR3 DNA sequence: TGCAGCGTTGAAAGGGGGTCTGGAACCGGGGAGCTGTTTTTT.

This chain uses TRBV30 with TRBJ1-6; possible D gene TRBD1, 5 bases. This CDR3 has 16 amino acids. Trimming shortened V by 4 bases and J by 0 bases, and 13 bases separated the two germline ends. CDR1 is GTSNPN and CDR2 is SVGIG in the germline V gene (reference sequence). In DNA form, the CDR3 reads TGTGCCTGGAAAGGCAGGGAACGCTCCTATAATTCACCCCTCCACTTT. Encoded protein: CAWKGRERSYNSPLHF.

The rearrangement joins TRBV10-3 to TRBJ1-1, with D perhaps matching TRBD1 (5 bases). Germline-derived CDR1 and CDR2 are ENHRY and SYGVKD. The V end was cut by 2 bases, the J end by 3 bases, with 13 bases between. The length of the CDR3 is 15 residues. The CDR3 region has the DNA TGTGCCATCAGTGAGGATTATAAGGGGTACACTGAAGCTTTCTTT. Amino acid sequence: CAISEDYKGYTEAFF.

The chain combines TRBV29-1 with TRBJ1-1; the D is unclear. The V end was cut by 4 bases, the J end by 0 bases, with 3 bases between. The germline V gene has CDR1 SQVTM and CDR2 ANQGSEA. The CDR3 contains 11 residues. The CDR3: CSVGVNTEAFF. In DNA form, the CDR3 reads TGCAGCGTTGGAGTGAACACTGAAGCTTTCTTT. The full variable domain, with the rest looked up from reference TRBV29-1 and TRBJ1-1, is SAVISQKPSRDICQRGTSLTIQCQVDSQVTMMFWYRQQPGQSLTLIATANQGSEATYESGFVIDKFPISRPNLTFSTLTVSNMSPEDSSIYLCSVGVNTEAFFGQGTRLTVV.

This chain's CDR3 is CASSIGQSSYGYTF. Here the CDR3 DNA reads TGCGCCAGCAGCATAGGACAGAGCAGCTATGGCTACACCTTC. The chain recombines TRBV5-1 with TRBJ1-2; possible D gene TRBD1, 6 bases. CDR1 is SGHRS, CDR2 YFSETQ, per germline. The CDR3 loop spans 14 amino acids. V lost 4 bases and J 4 bases, leaving 14 bases between the germline ends.

The rearrangement joins TRBV28 to TRBJ1-2; 9 positions match TRBD1. Trimming at V came to 6 bases and at J to 6 bases, leaving 14 bases not matched to a gene. The germline gives CDR1 MDHEN, CDR2 SYDVKM. The CDR3 runs 16 residues. The CDR3, as DNA: TGTGCCAGCAGCTCTCGTGGGACAGGGAAGATCAATGGCTACACCTTC. Protein product: CASSSRGTGKINGYTF.

V is TRBV28 and J is TRBJ1-1; maybe TRBD1 (5 bases). In germline, CDR1 is MDHEN, CDR2 SYDVKM. Trimming removed 3 bases at V and 3 bases at J, with 11 bases between. The CDR3 sequence is 14 residues long. CDR3 bases: TGTGCCAGCAGTTTGGGGGGGACGTACACTGAAGCTTTCTTT. This translates into CASSLGGTYTEAFF.

In its sample, this clone was seen a few times. The CDR3 nucleotides are TGTGCCAGTAGTATCCCTGGGACACTCTATCAGCCCCAGCATTTT. This translates into CASSIPGTLYQPQHF. The chain recombines TRBV19 with TRBJ1-5, with D possibly matching TRBD1 (6 bases). Per germline, CDR1 LNHDA and CDR2 SQIVND (reference sequence). This CDR3 has 15 amino acids. With 3 bases removed from V and 5 bases from J, the gap between germline ends came to 14 bases.

The CDR3 is CASSLGDRGGQETQYF. The DNA for the CDR3 is TGTGCCAGCAGCTTAGGGGATCGGGGAGGCCAAGAGACCCAGTACTTC. The chain carries TRBV11-2 and TRBJ2-5; D is perhaps TRBD2 (6 bases). The CDR3 runs 16 residues. Per the germline V gene, CDR1 is SGHAT and CDR2 is FQNNGV. The V end lost 1 base, the J end lost 1 base, and 13 bases lay between the germline ends.

This clone was detected once. V and J are TRBV21-1 and TRBJ1-5; the table gives TRBD1 as D, unverified against the DNA. TRBV21-1 is assigned pseudogene status. There are 15 residues in the CDR3. The CDR3 DNA follows: TGTGCCAGCAGCAAAGAGTCGCAGACATCACGGCCCCAGCATTTT. It is translated as CASSKESQTSRPQHF.

J is TRBJ1-4 and V is TRBV10-2; D might be TRBD1 (5 bases). V lost 6 bases and J lost 4, with 15 bases in between. The CDR3 has 15 residues. Germline CDR1 and CDR2: WSHSY and SAAADI. The CDR3 reads CASSSDGGSNEKLFF. In DNA form, the CDR3 reads TGCGCCAGCAGCTCCGACGGGGGTAGTAATGAAAAACTGTTTTTT.

This chain connects TRBV6-5 to TRBJ2-7; 10 bases fit TRBD1. This CDR3 has 14 residues. The V gene end was trimmed by 5 bases and the J gene end by 4 bases; junction bases not matched to a gene: 5. Germline CDR1 and CDR2: MNHEY and SVGAGI. CDR3 bases: TGTGCCAGCAGTAACTGGGGACAGGGGTACGAGCAGTACTTC. Its protein product is CASSNWGQGYEQYF.

The chain couples TRBV19 to TRBJ1-6; 9 positions match TRBD1. This CDR3 spans 16 amino acids. The trim removed 5 bases at V and 10 bases at J, leaving 12 bases unmatched. The germline V gene has CDR1 LNHDA and CDR2 SQIVND (reference sequence). This CDR3 reads CASSSHTGQGLSPLHF. The CDR3 DNA follows: TGTGCCAGTAGTTCTCACACGGGACAGGGACTGTCACCCCTCCACTTT.

This chain joins TRBV9 and TRBJ1-2; possibly TRBD1 for D (5 bases). Trimming pared 7 bases from V and 8 bases from J, leaving 12 bases between. The CDR3 consists of 11 residues. Germline CDR1 reads SGDLS; CDR2 reads YYNGEE. CDR3 region: CASGSGRGYTF. In DNA, the CDR3 is TGTGCCAGCGGATCAGGGCGAGGCTACACCTTC.

V gene TRBV10-3 combines with J gene TRBJ2-7; tentatively, D is TRBD2 (5 bases). V lost 10 bases and J lost 5, with 15 bases in between. There are 12 residues in the CDR3. Germline CDR1 ENHRY, CDR2 SYGVKD. The CDR3 region has the DNA TGTGCCACCGCAGTATCCGGGAACGAGCAGTACTTC. Its protein is CATAVSGNEQYF.

V gene TRBV2 combines with J gene TRBJ1-2; D gene unclear. The CDR3 sequence is 12 residues long. Per germline, CDR1 SNHLY and CDR2 FYNNEI. V lost 4 bases and J 5 bases, leaving 8 bases between the germline ends. CDR3 sequence reads: CASSARTYGYTF. CDR3 DNA sequence: TGTGCCAGCAGTGCTAGGACTTATGGCTACACCTTC. Filled out from reference TRBV2 and TRBJ1-2, the complete variable domain reads EPEVTQTPSHQVTQMGQEVILRCVPISNHLYFYWYRQILGQKVEFLVSFYNNEISEKSEIFDDQFSVERPDGSNFTLKIRSTKLEDSAMYFCASSARTYGYTFGSGTRLTVV.